These T cell receptor beta chains were read from a single sample in a study of T-cell memory formation after mild COVID-19. From the 5' RACE reads, TCRdb called clonotypes with MiXCR, one entry per CDR3 protein. The table shows roughly 380,000 distinct CDR3 sequences, with around 28% occurring only once. Specimen: PBMCs or a T cell subset sorted from them (not recorded which). The receptors originated from an adult woman who had mild COVID-19 (a few samples of this study predate the infection). Cell type and time point are not known. Both conserved end residues are trimmed from each CDR3. Fields, in order: CDR3 protein, J gene, V gene.

ASSPDSWNTEAF TRBJ1-1 TRBV18
ASSQGRGEGYGYT TRBJ1-2 TRBV3-1
ASSLDSGRYEQY TRBJ2-7 TRBV7-2
ASSLVGPGTYNEQF TRBJ2-1 TRBV7-2
ASSPQKVNTGELF TRBJ2-2 TRBV18
ASRGVNTEAF TRBJ1-1 TRBV6-6
ASSWSGTAF TRBJ1-1 TRBV6-5
ASTQQQGTDGYT TRBJ1-2 TRBV5-1
ASSRRTSGGNEQF TRBJ2-1 TRBV18
ASSRTANYEQY TRBJ2-7 TRBV6-5
ASRLTGQGSYEQY TRBJ2-7 TRBV12-3/TRBV12-4
ASSSPETGCYEQY TRBJ2-7 TRBV7-2
ASSGRDRGLGRETQY TRBJ2-5 TRBV6-1
ASSQGLAGGHTGELF TRBJ2-2 TRBV6-2/TRBV6-3
ASSQEWQSYNEQF TRBJ2-1 TRBV4-3
ASSSPFSNQPQH TRBJ1-5 TRBV27
ASSYRTSTGTGELF TRBJ2-2 TRBV7-2
ASSPGDTYYEQY TRBJ2-7 TRBV7-2
ASSLEGRGRNEQF TRBJ2-1 TRBV7-3
ASSLTGSTTYNEQF TRBJ2-1 TRBV4-3
ASSLSQGAIYEQY TRBJ2-7 TRBV27
ASSFGRESTDTQY TRBJ2-3 TRBV7-8
ATSRDGAGSYNEQF TRBJ2-1 TRBV15
ASSWDASKQY TRBJ2-7 TRBV5-6
ASHFPGGTIYGYT TRBJ1-2 TRBV7-2
ASSAGLAGLNEQF TRBJ2-1 TRBV11-2
ASSQGQGRSNQPQH TRBJ1-5 TRBV3-1
ASSLMGMNYGYT TRBJ1-2 TRBV5-5
AWSVRLGGRSSYEQY TRBJ2-7 TRBV30
ASSDQY TRBJ2-4 TRBV2
ASSLVGGMSSYEQY TRBJ2-7 TRBV11-2
ASSYSNGGYEAF TRBJ1-1 TRBV6-5
AWRPGVVYEQY TRBJ2-7 TRBV30
ASSQELAPYGYT TRBJ1-2 TRBV4-3
ASSSSSGRWYEQY TRBJ2-7 TRBV7-9
ASSLRSGNSPLH TRBJ1-6 TRBV5-5
ASGSNRGNTGELF TRBJ2-2 TRBV12-3/TRBV12-4
ATRNTGTGGNEQF TRBJ2-1 TRBV24-1
ASSYATDTEAF TRBJ1-1 TRBV12-3/TRBV12-4
ASSQDGGVSTNEKLF TRBJ1-4 TRBV4-1
ASSGGPGGIADTQY TRBJ2-3 TRBV6-2/TRBV6-3
ASSQEPGSAETQY TRBJ2-5 TRBV4-1
SVEEAGPPFEQY TRBJ2-7 TRBV29-1
ASSTFSGGTDTQY TRBJ2-3 TRBV2
ASSLIGGGHNEQF TRBJ2-1 TRBV5-1
ASSRQDTAYEQY TRBJ2-7 TRBV12-3/TRBV12-4
ASSPGGLAGTDTQY TRBJ2-3 TRBV7-2
ASSPAPTGYEQY TRBJ2-7 TRBV3-1
ASSPSGTEAF TRBJ1-1 TRBV12-3/TRBV12-4